This T cell receptor (beta chain) came from a study of beta chain features in type 1 diabetes. V was pared by 0 bases and J by 7 bases, with 8 bases of the junction left unmatched. The CDR3 totals 16 residues. Per germline, CDR1 SGHNT and CDR2 YYREEE (reference sequence). Expressed TCRB transcripts were sequenced after all isolated RNA was converted to cDNA. Sequenced naive, central memory and regulatory T cell samples produced an average of roughly 3.5 million reads. Libraries were prepared by immunoSEQ multiplex PCR; TCRdb keeps only in-frame clonotypes and omits some of them. The data hold some 150,000 clones, with more than 9.5% observed a single time. There was one heparinised blood draw per donor, averaging about 100 mL. Using CD45RO/CCR7/CD25/CD127/CD95/CD27, CD4+ naive, central memory, regulatory and stem cell-like memory cells were sorted.

This clonotype originated in a man younger than 30 in good health. Source material: central memory CD4+ T cells from blood. The chain has TRBV5-4 and TRBJ2-1, with 9 bases aligning to TRBD1. The CDR3 coding sequence is TGTGCCAGCAGCTTGGGGGACAGGGCGAAGTTAAATGAGCAGTTCTTC. Residues: CASSLGDRAKLNEQFF.